Each of the 5 T cell receptor beta chains below was sequenced from the same sample in a study of T-cell reconstitution after alpha-beta-depleted transplantation in children. Library preparation (for TCRbeta) was performed with unique molecular identifiers. TCRdb used MiXCR to reprocess the PCR reads, holding one entry per CDR3 protein. In the table there are approximately 980,000 distinct CDR3 sequences, 25% to 30% of which are singletons. The specimen comprised PBMCs, mostly from graft donor cells, sampled 360 days after TCRalphabeta/CD19-depleted stem cell transplant. These receptors came from a boy in the first two years of life who had a stem cell transplant for SCID, so the T cells may come from the graft donor.

This chain connects TRBV4-3 to TRBJ1-1; D not certain. The CDR3 totals 15 residues. With 2 bases removed from V and 5 bases from J, the gap between germline ends came to 15 bases. CDR1 LGHNA and CDR2 YSLEER come from the germline V gene. The CDR3 loop reads CASSQWGLGGTEAFF. DNA of the CDR3: TGCGCCAGCAGCCAATGGGGATTAGGCGGAACTGAAGCTTTCTTT.

The rearrangement joins TRBV3-1 to TRBJ2-7; D gene ambiguous. The CDR3 sequence is 13 residues long. Germline assignment: CDR1 LGHDT and CDR2 YNNKEL (reference sequence). Deletions cut 2 bases from V and 5 bases from J, with 10 bases between. Here the CDR3 DNA reads TGTGCCAGCAGCCAACACTCGATCAACGAGCAGTACTTC. It specifies CASSQHSINEQYF.

This clonotype was seen only a few times. This sequence joins TRBV5-1 and TRBJ2-6; maybe TRBD1 (6 bases). Germline CDR1 is SGHRS and CDR2 is YFSETQ. The CDR3 covers 16 residues. Trimming cost V 4 bases and J 0 bases, with 11 bases left between them. The DNA for the CDR3 is TGCGCCAGCAGCCCGGGACACCTCTCTGGGGCCAACGTCCTGACTTTC. It is translated as CASSPGHLSGANVLTF.

V gene TRBV7-9 combines with J gene TRBJ2-1; 8 positions agree with TRBD1. The CDR3 length is 13 residues. J lost 8 bases, V lost 4 bases, and 4 bases had no gene match. Germline-derived CDR1 and CDR2 are SEHNR and FQNEAQ (reference sequence). CDR3 bases: TGTGCCAGCAGCTCGGGACAGGTAGATGAGCAGTTCTTC. Protein: CASSSGQVDEQFF.

This clonotype was observed a few times. The CDR3 spells CASSQPARDSYEQYF. The CDR3 bases are TGCGCCAGCAGCCAGCCCGCCCGGGACAGTTACGAGCAGTACTTC. This chain connects TRBV4-3 to TRBJ2-7; 7 nucleotides line up with TRBD1. The length of the CDR3 is 15 residues. Trimming removed 3 bases from V and 4 bases from J; junction bases left unmatched: 9. From germline, CDR1 is LGHNA and CDR2 YSLEER.